Sequencing of this T cell receptor (beta chain) was carried out in a study of T cell changes during pregnancy in multiple sclerosis (dated by TCRdb to the late 2010s). General notes on the study: Changes in the T cell repertoire over the course of pregnancy were examined in this study in women with multiple sclerosis.

A note on this clone: The clone's antigen remains unknown. Base qualities are not recorded, but no much larger clone differs from it by a single base.

Receptor libraries were prepared by the immunoSEQ multiplex PCR assay. TCRdb carries this immuneACCESS record with in-frame sequences only. Its versions omit some clonotypes, under half of them owing to an unresolved V gene in the studies checked, with the rest unexplained. This sample gives around 65,000 clones in total; under 95% of them show up just once. Jointly, the top ten make up 1.1% to 1.5% of the sample. The CDR3 starts with the cysteine, ends with the phenylalanine, and has 15 residues. The kept DNA is CDR3 alone, 45 bases in frame from the first base. Germline trimming amounts to 3 bases on V and 6 bases on J, with 7 as the count of junction bases outside the gene matches. From the germline V gene, CDR1 is KGHSH and CDR2 is LQKENI.

The receptor was isolated from a female donor in good health, enrolled as a control in a pregnancy study. This specimen consisted of peripheral blood, obtained in the third trimester of pregnancy. The receptor chain draws on TRBV18 and TRBJ2-7; 11 bases in between match TRBD1. The DNA sequence follows: TGTGCCAGCTCACCCTCGGGACAGGGGGTTGCCGAGCAGTACTTC. The resulting protein is CASSPSGQGVAEQYF.